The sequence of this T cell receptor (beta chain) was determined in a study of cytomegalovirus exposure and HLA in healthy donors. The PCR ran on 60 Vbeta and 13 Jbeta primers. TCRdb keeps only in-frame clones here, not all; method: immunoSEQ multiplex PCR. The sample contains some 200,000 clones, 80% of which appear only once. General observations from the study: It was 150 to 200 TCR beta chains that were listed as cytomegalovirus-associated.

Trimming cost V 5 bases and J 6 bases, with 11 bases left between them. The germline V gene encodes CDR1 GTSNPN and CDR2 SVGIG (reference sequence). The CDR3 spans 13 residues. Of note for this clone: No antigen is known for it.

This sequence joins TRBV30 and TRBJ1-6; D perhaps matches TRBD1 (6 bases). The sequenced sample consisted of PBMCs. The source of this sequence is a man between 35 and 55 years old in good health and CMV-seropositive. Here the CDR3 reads CAWVTGFNSPLHF. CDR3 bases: TGTGCCTGGGTGACAGGATTTAATTCACCCCTCCACTTT.